The following is a T cell receptor beta chain sequence with its context. It lacks a known antigen. The sample holds no much larger clone one base away, and base qualities are not on file. The time point label, as the study defines it: more than 3 weeks on oral tofacitinib. The treatment or condition tag for this specimen amounts to: oral pan-JAK inhibitor, 5-10 mg twice daily. Lesional scalp punch biopsies and peripheral blood were collected from alopecia areata patients. PBMCs were isolated by density centrifugation and stained for CD3, CD4 and CD8, after which CD4+ and CD8+ T cells were sorted on a FACSAria. The data belong to a study of CD8+ T cells in alopecia areata (dated by TCRdb to the late 2010s). As for the study more broadly: Treated patients were enrolled in an open-label pilot trial of oral tofacitinib, 5 to 10 mg twice daily, for moderate-to-severe alopecia areata. Tofacitinib was administered for 6 to 18 months, and 6 months of follow-up off drug were then conducted to assess delayed response and recurrence. immunoSEQ multiplex PCR using 35 Vbeta forward primers and 13 Jbeta reverse primers was used to amplify TCRbeta CDR3 regions. Human TCRbeta sequencing covered scalp tissue and sorted CD4+ and CD8+ peripheral blood T cells from patchy and totalis/universalis alopecia areata patients and healthy controls. Scalp clonality was compared among normal scalp (n=4), patchy alopecia areata scalp (n=8), and alopecia totalis/universalis scalp (n=8). Biopsies were taken from tofacitinib-treated patients at baseline and again at 4 and 24 weeks into treatment, and several of those patients also had a later scalp biopsy. In treated patients, disease severity was measured using the SALT score, which gives the percentage of scalp surface area affected. RNA was extracted with the PAXgene miRNA kit for fixed scalp, the miRNeasy kit for PBMCs, and the RNeasy kit for mouse skin. High-throughput TCRbeta sequencing was used to examine T cell clonal expansion in alopecia areata in both the C3H/HeJ mouse model and human patients. General conclusions and limits of the study: Higher clonality and more expanded CD8+ clones were observed in lesional scalp than in normal scalp, particularly in alopecia totalis/universalis, a finding suggestive of antigenic drive. During tofacitinib treatment, many expanded lesional clones stuck around in both scalp and blood, and this persistence may partly explain why relapse happens after treatment is stopped. Resident alphabeta T cells in normal human skin are also sequenced, complicating scalp TCR repertoire analysis, unlike mouse skin dominated by gammadelta T cells. Because the treated cohort was small and had just a single nonresponder, larger studies are needed to establish links between baseline CD8+ expansion and response. TCR sequences shared between patients were less clear than in mice, possibly partly because of HLA diversity in the patient population. With tofacitinib, both scalp clonality and the number of expanded CD8+ clones among the top 100 scalp clones went down significantly.

Including cysteine and phenylalanine, the CDR3 has 14 amino acids. Of the read, only the CDR3 DNA is kept; its 42 bases are in frame from base 1. For CDR1 and CDR2, the germline V gene (reference sequence) lists SEHNR and FQNEAQ. At the junction V is shortened by 5 bases and J by 4 bases, with 12 bases in between. Library prep was done by the immunoSEQ multiplex PCR assay. RNA was extracted from all samples and reverse transcribed into cDNA, which served as template for TCR sequencing. First-strand cDNA was synthesized with SuperScript III using a 2:1 mix of oligo-dT and random hexamers. A synthetic immune receptor repertoire was used to gauge amplification bias, and whatever bias remained was removed computationally. Per the authors' processing: After raw reads were preprocessed to remove errors, the CDR3 was defined following IMGT conventions as running from the conserved cysteine to phenylalanine. Clonality was calculated as 1 minus Shannon entropy normalized by log2 of the number of productive unique TCRs. CD4 or CD8 identity of scalp clones was inferred by cross-referencing scalp TCRbeta sequences with sorted blood CD4 and CD8 repertoires. Here the immuneACCESS table is served through TCRdb, limited to in-frame sequences with V and J called. Missing clones are a known gap in these copies; in checked studies unresolved V genes cover under half, and the rest lacks a known reason. V and J calls and clone size are given by that table; D and trimming were obtained from the DNA. Present in this sample are about 74,000 clones, 29% of which were seen just once. The top ten clonotypes cover 14% to 15% of the sample.

This receptor chain uses TRBV7-9 and TRBJ2-4; possibly the D gene is TRBD1, per 5 matching bases. Material: CD8+ T cells sorted from blood, obtained at week 4, from a patient treated with tofacitinib. This TCR came from a human donor with alopecia areata. The CDR3 amino acid sequence is: CASSLTDSKNIQYF. The sequenced DNA is TGTGCCAGCAGCCTGACAGATTCAAAAAACATTCAGTACTTC.